The 17 T cell receptor beta chains listed next were all sequenced from one sample in a study of CD8 T cells in ankylosing spondylitis. TCRdb re-called the 5' RACE reads with MiXCR, one entry per CDR3 protein. The sample holds 400,000 to 450,000 distinct CDR3 sequences, 17% seen once. These receptors' antigens are unknown. Whole-study findings and limits: A TCR beta motif made of eight highly homologous variants seemed typical of ankylosing spondylitis blood.

The sample consisted of blood, either unsorted or a sorted T cell fraction (not recorded which). These TCRs come from a male donor with ankylosing spondylitis.

This clonotype was seen more than once but under ten times. The chain couples TRBV6-5 to TRBJ1-3; D may be TRBD1 (5 bases). Trimming shortened V by 4 bases and J by 4 bases, and 14 bases separated the two germline ends. Germline lookup yields CDR1 MNHEY and CDR2 SVGAGI. The CDR3 is made up of 15 amino acids. Here the CDR3 reads CASSSKGAKGNTIYF. The CDR3 bases are TGTGCCAGCAGTTCCAAAGGGGCGAAGGGAAACACCATATATTTT.

The CDR3, as DNA: TGCAGTGCTAGGGGGCACGCGCCGATCTATGGCTACACCTTC. Translating gives CSARGHAPIYGYTF. The chain has TRBV20-1 and TRBJ1-2; weak D call: TRBD1 (5 bases). CDR3 length: 14 residues. V was shortened by 3 bases and J by 4 bases, with 15 bases between the two germline ends. CDR1 and CDR2 (germline): DFQATT, SNEGSKA (reference sequence).

The chain combines TRBV12-3 or TRBV12-4 with TRBJ2-3, with D unclear. Deletions cut 1 base from V and 8 bases from J, with 10 bases between. The CDR3 runs to 13 residues. The CDR3 bases are TGTGCCAGCAGTTTAGGTAGAGCTGGTACGCAGTATTTT. This sequence encodes CASSLGRAGTQYF.

The gene calls are TRBV27 and TRBJ1-4; D unresolved. Germline CDR1 reads MNHEY; CDR2 reads SMNVEV (reference sequence). The CDR3 runs to 15 residues. V lost 5 bases and J lost 3, with 13 bases in between. The CDR3 bases are TGTGCCAGCAGTGGTAGGCCTACCGCTAATGAAAAACTGTTTTTT. Translated, it gives CASSGRPTANEKLFF.

This clonotype was seen ten or more times. This rearrangement joins TRBV4-3 to TRBJ2-7; 9 bases map to TRBD1. Trimming cost V 1 base and J 2 bases; bases outside gene matches: 6. Germline CDR1 LGHNA, CDR2 YSLEER. CDR3 length equals 16 residues. The DNA for the CDR3 is TGCGCCAGCAGCCAAGCCATAACAGGGGGCGCCTACGAGCAGTACTTC. Translating gives CASSQAITGGAYEQYF.

This clonotype was observed at least ten times. The chain links TRBV12-3 or TRBV12-4 to TRBJ2-3; 12 bases fit TRBD2. V gave up 6 bases and J gave up 3 bases; unmatched junction bases: 1. There are 14 residues in the CDR3. DNA for the CDR3: TGTGCCAGCAGGACTAGCGGGAGAACAGATACGCAGTATTTT. Protein: CASRTSGRTDTQYF.

This clonotype was counted only a few times. The CDR3, as DNA: TGTGCCAGCAGCTTCCAAGCGGGGTTTTCCTACGAGCAGTACTTC. Its protein product is CASSFQAGFSYEQYF. This chain links TRBV7-9 with TRBJ2-7; 7 positions agree with TRBD2. Germline CDR1 SEHNR, CDR2 FQNEAQ (reference sequence). The V gene end was trimmed by 3 bases and the J gene end by 1 base; junction bases not matched to a gene: 6. CDR3 length: 15 residues.

V is TRBV5-1 and J is TRBJ2-1; tentative D call: TRBD2 (6 bases). The CDR3 consists of 14 residues. Germline values: CDR1 SGHRS, CDR2 YFSETQ. Trimming cost V 4 bases and J 5 bases, with 13 bases left between them. CDR3 coding DNA: TGCGCCAGCAGCCCCGACGGGAGAAACAATGAGCAGTTCTTC. Encoded protein: CASSPDGRNNEQFF. The full variable domain, with the rest looked up from reference TRBV5-1 and TRBJ2-1, is KAGVTQTPRYLIKTRGQQVTLSCSPISGHRSVSWYQQTPGQGLQFLFEYFSETQRNKGNFPGRFSGRQFSNSRSEMNVSTLELGDSALYLCASSPDGRNNEQFFGPGTRLTVL.

This clonotype was recorded a few times. CDR3 loop: CASSSTGTSSQEQFF. The CDR3 bases are TGTGCCAGCAGCTCGACCGGGACTAGCTCGCAAGAGCAGTTCTTC. The chain combines TRBV7-3 with TRBJ2-1; 9 positions agree with TRBD2. V was pared by 4 bases and J by 10 bases, with 11 bases of the junction left unmatched. This CDR3 is built from 15 residues. Germline V CDR1 and CDR2: SGHTA, FQGTGA.

This clonotype came up a few times. The genes are TRBV5-1 and TRBJ2-7; D perhaps matches TRBD2 (5 bases). CDR3 length: 14 residues. Trimming took off 1 base at V and 3 bases at J, with 11 bases between the two ends. Germline CDR1 and CDR2: SGHRS and YFSETQ. The CDR3 region is CASSLSRTSYEQYF. For the CDR3, the DNA is TGCGCCAGCAGCTTGTCGCGAACTAGCTACGAGCAGTACTTC.

The chain carries TRBV6-2 or TRBV6-3 and TRBJ2-1; 14 bases fit TRBD2. CDR3 length: 17 residues. V shed 8 bases and J 1 base; nucleotides not matched to a gene: 7. Germline V gene lookup returns CDR1 MNHEY and CDR2 SVGEGT. The CDR3 is CASRTWTSGRSYNEQFF. CDR3 DNA: TGTGCCAGCCGGACTTGGACTAGCGGGAGGTCCTACAATGAGCAGTTCTTC.

This clonotype was detected only a few times. The genes are TRBV7-9 and TRBJ1-6; TRBD1 matches at 10 bases. The CDR3 has 16 amino acids. Losses at the gene ends were 1 base for V and 10 bases for J; bases not matched to a gene: 7. From germline, CDR1 is SEHNR and CDR2 FQNEAQ (reference sequence). As DNA, the CDR3 is TGTGCCAGCAGCTTAGATCCCACGGGACAGGGGTCACCCCTCCACTTT. Translation: CASSLDPTGQGSPLHF. Full variable domain (outside the CDR3, taken from reference TRBV7-9 and TRBJ1-6): DTGVSQNPRHKITKRGQNVTFRCDPISEHNRLYWYRQTLGQGPEFLTYFQNEAQLEKSRLLSDRFSAERPKGSFSTLEIQRTEQGDSAMYLCASSLDPTGQGSPLHFGNGTRLTVT.

This clonotype has just a few counts. This chain connects TRBV7-2 to TRBJ2-2, with 7 bases lining up with TRBD2. Germline V gene sequence: CDR1 SGHTA, CDR2 FQGNSA. The CDR3 loop spans 16 amino acids. Trimming cost V 5 bases and J 2 bases; bases outside gene matches: 8. The CDR3 here is CASSDQGLTNTGELFF. For the CDR3, the DNA is TGTGCCAGCAGCGATCAGGGACTAACCAACACCGGGGAGCTGTTTTTT.

The chain links TRBV5-1 to TRBJ2-7; D call uncertain. Germline V gene lookup returns CDR1 SGHRS and CDR2 YFSETQ. The CDR3 runs 14 residues. Between the trimmed V and J ends, which lost 0 bases and 2 bases, there was a span of 9 bases. This chain's CDR3 is CASSLGLSTYEQYF. The CDR3 DNA is TGCGCCAGCAGCTTGGGGCTATCCACCTACGAGCAGTACTTC. Using reference TRBV5-1 and TRBJ2-7 for the parts outside the CDR3, the full variable domain is KAGVTQTPRYLIKTRGQQVTLSCSPISGHRSVSWYQQTPGQGLQFLFEYFSETQRNKGNFPGRFSGRQFSNSRSEMNVSTLELGDSALYLCASSLGLSTYEQYFGPGTRLTVT.

In its sample, this clonotype was seen a few times. J is TRBJ2-2 and V is TRBV20-1; D is uncertain. This CDR3 is built from 13 residues. Trimming took off 4 bases at V and 5 bases at J, with 11 bases between the two ends. Germline V gene data show CDR1 as DFQATT and CDR2 as SNEGSKA (reference sequence). CDR3 DNA: TGCAGTGCTACTTTCCGGCAGACCGGGGAGCTGTTTTTT. Translated: CSATFRQTGELFF.

This clonotype was counted between two and nine times. The gene calls are TRBV4-3 and TRBJ2-7, with TRBD2 matching over 7 bases. Germline values: CDR1 LGHNA, CDR2 YSLEER. The CDR3 loop spans 16 amino acids. V was pared by 0 bases and J by 2 bases, with 7 bases of the junction left unmatched. In nucleotides, the CDR3 is TGCGCCAGCAGCCAAGAGATGGGGGGGACCCCCTACGAGCAGTACTTC. This sequence encodes CASSQEMGGTPYEQYF.

In its sample, this clonotype was seen a few times. CDR3 in amino acids: CASSFDRAKVSGEQFF. DNA for the CDR3: TGCGCCAGCAGCTTCGACAGGGCCAAAGTCTCGGGGGAGCAGTTCTTC. The chain links TRBV5-1 to TRBJ2-1, with 7 bases identical to TRBD1. This CDR3 comprises 16 residues. The J segment lost 10 bases and the V segment lost 2 bases, leaving 15 bases of the junction unmatched. Germline V lookup: CDR1 SGHRS, CDR2 YFSETQ.